This T cell receptor beta chain was observed in a study of T cell repertoires in cytomegalovirus infection. Across the study: Recently described HLA-C-restricted plus well-studied HLA-B-restricted CMV epitopes were used.

The sample holds many counts of this clonotype. Its antigen is not identified. The V gene lost 6 bases and the J gene lost 5 bases, with 13 bases spanning the gap. CDR3 length: 13 residues. TCRdb passed the reads through MiXCR, listing each CDR3 protein once. The sample holds over 40,000 distinct CDR3 sequences, around 18% seen once. The study, taken as a whole, reports: Public TCR beta family frequency separated CMV-and-HLA carriers, including in an independent cohort. Clonotype analysis showed dominance of the ex vivo response by HLA-C-restricted CMV-specific TCR beta clonotypes.

This TCR derives from a human donor in good health (CMV status not recorded). Some clones in this sample may be carry-over from other donors' samples. V is TRBV12-3 or TRBV12-4 and J is TRBJ1-1; D uncertain. The sequenced sample was CD8+ T cells from cultured PBMCs, obtained from culture after CMV antigen stimulation. CDR3 loop: CASSFAMGTEAFF. CDR3 in DNA: TGTGCCAGCAGCTTCGCCATGGGAACTGAAGCTTTCTTT.